A selection of T cell receptor beta chains follows, all from one sample in a study of cytomegalovirus exposure and HLA in healthy donors. Sequencing was performed with immunoSEQ multiplex PCR; in TCRdb, only in-frame clones are kept and a portion is missing. Found here are approximately 250,000 clones, around 83% of them singletons; the top ten hold 0.2% to 0.25%. Sequences were obtained from PBMCs. The source is a girl aged 2 to 9 in good health and CMV-seronegative. The CDR3 runs from the conserved cysteine through the conserved F or W. The D gene is left open where the match is weak. Only part of the rows carry a size: once, few, many, or a class if the clone is expanded.

.,TRBV5-4,TRBD2,TRBJ2-1,CASSFQREADNEQFF,TGTGCCAGCAGCTTCCAGCGGGAGGCCGACAATGAGCAGTTCTTC
.,TRBV7-6,.,TRBJ2-7,CASSPLFGAGFEQYF,TGTGCCAGCAGCCCCCTATTTGGAGCGGGTTTCGAGCAGTACTTC
.,TRBV4-1,TRBD2,TRBJ2-5,CASSQDTSVQETQYF,TGCGCCAGCAGCCAAGATACTAGCGTACAAGAGACCCAGTACTTC
.,TRBV7-2,.,TRBJ2-2,CASRQIRTGELFF,TGTGCCAGCAGGCAGATTCGCACCGGGGAGCTGTTTTTT
.,TRBV7-9,TRBD1,TRBJ2-7,CASSSGQGLGYEQYF,TGTGCCAGCAGCTCCGGACAGGGGTTAGGATACGAGCAGTACTTC
.,TRBV5-8,TRBD1,TRBJ1-6,CASRGGQGPNSPLHF,TGTGCCAGCAGGGGGGGACAGGGTCCTAATTCACCCCTCCACTTT
.,TRBV9,.,TRBJ2-2,CASSSPWGENTGELFF,TGTGCCAGCAGCTCCCCCTGGGGGGAGAACACCGGGGAGCTGTTTTTT
.,TRBV5-1,TRBD2,TRBJ2-2,CASSASTSGSGELFF,TGCGCCAGCAGCGCCTCCACTAGCGGGAGCGGGGAGCTGTTTTTT
few,TRBV7-6,TRBD1,TRBJ2-3,CASSPGTGADTQYF,TGTGCCAGCAGCCCCGGGACAGGGGCAGATACGCAGTATTTT
.,TRBV6-5,.,TRBJ2-1,CASSTAASSYNEQFF,TGTGCCAGCAGCACCGCCGCGAGCTCCTACAATGAGCAGTTCTTC
.,TRBV9,TRBD1,TRBJ1-4,CASSAHRGTATNEKLFF,TGTGCCAGCAGCGCTCACAGGGGAACTGCAACTAATGAAAAACTGTTTTTT
few,TRBV4-1,.,TRBJ2-7,CASSQDQAGMTTYEQYF,TGCGCCAGCAGCCAAGATCAGGCGGGTATGACGACCTACGAGCAGTACTTC
.,TRBV5-8,.,TRBJ2-7,CASRSPWASRRSYEQYF,TGTGCCAGCAGGAGCCCCTGGGCTAGCCGAAGATCCTACGAGCAGTACTTC
.,TRBV2,TRBD2,TRBJ2-1,CASSEIAGFDEQFF,TGTGCCAGCAGTGAAATAGCGGGATTCGATGAGCAGTTCTTC
.,TRBV27,.,TRBJ1-2,CASSRTGYGYTF,TGTGCCAGCAGCCGGACGGGGTATGGCTACACCTTC
.,TRBV7-9,TRBD2,TRBJ2-7,CASSLGGSGRPIYEQYF,TGTGCCAGCAGCTTAGGGGGGTCCGGGAGGCCCATCTACGAGCAGTACTTC